This T cell receptor beta chain was documented in a study of CD8+ T cells in alopecia areata. Sorted populations comprised CD4+ and CD8+ T cells obtained from PBMCs. The study, taken as a whole, reports: In patients, TCRs were shared less clearly than in mice, and HLA may possibly be involved.

A note on this clone: Its antigen remains unknown.

As the sequencing template, cDNA was produced by extracting RNA and reverse transcribing it. The protocol was immunoSEQ multiplex PCR, while the TCRdb copy is restricted to in-frame clones and leaves out a portion. This sample has more than 85,000 clones, with 35% to 50% found just once. The receptor was derived from a human donor with alopecia areata. The sample taken for sequencing was CD4+ T cells sorted from blood.

The CDR3 sequence is CASSQDATANEQFF. The CDR3 DNA reads as TGCGCCAGCAGCCAAGATGCGACAGCCAATGAGCAGTTCTTC. The chain employs TRBV4-3 and TRBJ2-1, with D maybe TRBD1 (5 bases). V was shortened by 0 bases and J by 6 bases, with 9 bases between the two germline ends. This CDR3 contains 14 residues. Germline loops: CDR1 LGHNA, CDR2 YSLEER.